The text below deals with one T cell receptor (beta chain). With a J-beta primer mix and a sample-barcoded 5' primer, a second PCR ran roughly 6 to 11 cycles. MiXCR was run by TCRdb on the 5' RACE reads, yielding one entry per CDR3 protein. The sample lists about 730,000 distinct CDR3 sequences; approximately 39% were seen once. CDR3 size: 14 residues. Trimming left V 0 bases short and J 3 bases short, with 10 bases between. Germline CDR1 SGHRS, CDR2 YFSETQ. This entry belongs to a study of blood T cells in healthy people across ages. The material sequenced was blood. V gene TRBV5-1 combines with J gene TRBJ2-7; D remains ambiguous. The sequence derives from an older woman in good health. The CDR3 loop is CASSLDTGYYEQYF. The CDR3 coding sequence is TGCGCCAGCAGCTTGGACACGGGTTACTACGAGCAGTACTTC.